This T cell receptor (beta chain) was identified during a study of control samples from healthy donors and cancer patients (TCRdb year 2020). The protocol used for the library was the immunoSEQ multiplex PCR assay. In TCRdb, the immuneACCESS table is reduced to in-frame sequences with V and J assigned. These tables do not hold every clone; where another copy was compared, an unresolved V gene accounts for under half, and the others remain unexplained. The sample table contains 400,000 to 500,000 clones; only one count was recorded for around nine tenths of them. Clones ranked in the top ten supply 5% to 7% of the sample. Including cysteine and phenylalanine, the CDR3 has 14 amino acids. The DNA shown is the 42-base CDR3, in frame from base 1. The CDR1 and CDR2 encoded by the germline V gene are SGHRS and YFSETQ. The junction carries 14 bases between V and J, which are trimmed by 0 bases and 7 bases respectively.

With regard to this clone: Its antigen has not been determined. Qualities for individual bases were not recorded, and no much larger clone is one base off.

The sequencing input was PBMCs. This receptor was identified in a man in his forties with head and neck cancer. The receptor chain draws on TRBV5-1 and TRBJ2-7; too little of a D gene remains to name it. The sequence in DNA is TGCGCCAGCAGCTTGGGATCCCCTGAAGGAGAGCAGTACTTC. Translated, it gives CASSLGSPEGEQYF.